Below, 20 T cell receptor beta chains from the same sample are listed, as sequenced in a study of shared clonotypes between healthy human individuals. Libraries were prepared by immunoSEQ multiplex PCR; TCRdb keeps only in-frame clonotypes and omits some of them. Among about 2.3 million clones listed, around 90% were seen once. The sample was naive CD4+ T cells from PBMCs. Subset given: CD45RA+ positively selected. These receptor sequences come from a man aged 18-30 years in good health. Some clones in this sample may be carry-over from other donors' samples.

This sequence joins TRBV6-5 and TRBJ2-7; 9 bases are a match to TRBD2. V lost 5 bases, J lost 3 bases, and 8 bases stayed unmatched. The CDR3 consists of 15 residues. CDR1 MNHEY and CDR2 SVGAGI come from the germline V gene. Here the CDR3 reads CASSIAGTSSYEQYF. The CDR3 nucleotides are TGTGCCAGCAGTATCGCCGGGACTAGCAGCTACGAGCAGTACTTC.

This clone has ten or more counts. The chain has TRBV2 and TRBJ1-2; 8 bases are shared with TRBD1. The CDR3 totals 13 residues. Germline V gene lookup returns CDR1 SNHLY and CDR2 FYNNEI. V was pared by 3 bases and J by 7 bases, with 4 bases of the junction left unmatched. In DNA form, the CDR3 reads TGTGCCAGCAGTGAGTCAGGGGGCCGTGGCTACACCTTC. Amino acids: CASSESGGRGYTF.

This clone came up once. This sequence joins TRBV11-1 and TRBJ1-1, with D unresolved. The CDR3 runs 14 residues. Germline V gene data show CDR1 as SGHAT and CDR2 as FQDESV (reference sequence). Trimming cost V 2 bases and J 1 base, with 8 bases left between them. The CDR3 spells CASSLRPTNTEAFF. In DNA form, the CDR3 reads TGTGCCAGCAGCTTACGGCCGACGAACACTGAAGCTTTCTTT.

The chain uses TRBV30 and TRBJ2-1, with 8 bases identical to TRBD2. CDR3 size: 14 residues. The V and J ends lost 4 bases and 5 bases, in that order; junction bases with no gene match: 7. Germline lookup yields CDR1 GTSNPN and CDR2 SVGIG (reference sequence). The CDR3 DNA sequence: TGTGCCTGGAATCGGGAGGGCCCTAACAATGAGCAGTTCTTC. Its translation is CAWNREGPNNEQFF.

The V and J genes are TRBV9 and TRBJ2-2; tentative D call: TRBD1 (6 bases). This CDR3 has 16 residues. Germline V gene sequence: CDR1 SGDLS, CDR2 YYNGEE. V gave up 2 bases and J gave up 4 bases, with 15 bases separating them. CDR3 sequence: CASSVAAGESTGELFF. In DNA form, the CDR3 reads TGTGCCAGCAGCGTGGCTGCAGGGGAGAGCACCGGGGAGCTGTTTTTT.

The CDR3 region is CASSLGTGSDTQYF. The CDR3 bases are TGTGCCAGCAGCTTGGGGACAGGGTCAGATACGCAGTATTTT. The chain carries TRBV5-5 and TRBJ2-3; TRBD1 matches at 8 bases. Germline V gene data show CDR1 as SGHKS and CDR2 as YYEKEE (reference sequence). This CDR3 contains 14 residues. V dropped 0 bases and J dropped 4; count of bases not matched to a gene: 1. The whole variable domain, filled in from reference TRBV5-5 and TRBJ2-3, reads DAGVTQSPTHLIKTRGQQVTLRCSPISGHKSVSWYQQVLGQGPQFIFQYYEKEERGRGNFPDRFSARQFPNYSSELNVNALLLGDSALYLCASSLGTGSDTQYFGPGTRLTVL.

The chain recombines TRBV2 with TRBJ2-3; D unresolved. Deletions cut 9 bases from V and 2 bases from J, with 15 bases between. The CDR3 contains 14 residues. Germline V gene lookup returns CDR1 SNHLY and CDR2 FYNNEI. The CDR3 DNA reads TGTGCCAGTTCAAACCTCGGGCCCACAGATACGCAGTATTTT. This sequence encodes CASSNLGPTDTQYF.

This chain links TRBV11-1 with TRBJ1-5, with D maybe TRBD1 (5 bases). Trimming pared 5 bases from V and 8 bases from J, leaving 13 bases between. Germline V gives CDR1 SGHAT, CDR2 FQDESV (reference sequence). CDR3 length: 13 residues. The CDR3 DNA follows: TGTGCCAGCAGCAAAGGGGCGTCGGAGCCCCAGCATTTT. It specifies CASSKGASEPQHF.

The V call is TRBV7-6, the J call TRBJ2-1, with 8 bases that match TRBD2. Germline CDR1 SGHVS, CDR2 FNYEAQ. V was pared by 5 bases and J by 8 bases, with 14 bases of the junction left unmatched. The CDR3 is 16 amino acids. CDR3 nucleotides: TGTGCCAGCAGCCCTAGAGTCACGGGAGGGCCGCATGAGCAGTTCTTC. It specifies CASSPRVTGGPHEQFF.

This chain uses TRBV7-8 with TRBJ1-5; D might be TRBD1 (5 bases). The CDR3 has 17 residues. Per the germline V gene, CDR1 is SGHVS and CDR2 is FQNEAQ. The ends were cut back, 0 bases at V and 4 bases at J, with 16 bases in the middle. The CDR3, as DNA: TGTGCCAGCAGCTTAGCGGGTTGGAGGGGTGGAAATCAGCCCCAGCATTTT. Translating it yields CASSLAGWRGGNQPQHF.

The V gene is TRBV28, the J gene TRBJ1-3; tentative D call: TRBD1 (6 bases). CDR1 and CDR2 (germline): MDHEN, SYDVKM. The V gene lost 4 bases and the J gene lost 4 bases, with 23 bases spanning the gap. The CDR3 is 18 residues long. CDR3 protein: CASSSPFWGAARGNTIYF. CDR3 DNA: TGTGCCAGCAGTTCACCTTTTTGGGGGGCTGCTCGGGGAAACACCATATATTTT.

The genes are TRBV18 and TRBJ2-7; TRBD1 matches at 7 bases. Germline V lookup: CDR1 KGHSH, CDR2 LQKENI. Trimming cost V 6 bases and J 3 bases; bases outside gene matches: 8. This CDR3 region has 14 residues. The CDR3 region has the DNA TGTGCCAGCTCCCCCGACAGGGAATTCTACGAGCAGTACTTC. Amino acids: CASSPDREFYEQYF.

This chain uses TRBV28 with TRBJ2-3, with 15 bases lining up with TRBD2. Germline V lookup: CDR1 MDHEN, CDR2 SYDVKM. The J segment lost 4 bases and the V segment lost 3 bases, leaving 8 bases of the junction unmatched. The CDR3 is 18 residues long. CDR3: CASSLGLAGGQSADTQYF. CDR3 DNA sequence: TGTGCCAGCAGTTTGGGACTAGCGGGAGGCCAAAGCGCAGATACGCAGTATTTT.

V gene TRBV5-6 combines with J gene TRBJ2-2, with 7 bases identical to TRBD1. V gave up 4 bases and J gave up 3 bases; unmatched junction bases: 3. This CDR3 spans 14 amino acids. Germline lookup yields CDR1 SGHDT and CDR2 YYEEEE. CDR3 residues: CASSDDRDTGELFF. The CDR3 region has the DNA TGTGCCAGCAGCGATGACAGGGACACCGGGGAGCTGTTTTTT.

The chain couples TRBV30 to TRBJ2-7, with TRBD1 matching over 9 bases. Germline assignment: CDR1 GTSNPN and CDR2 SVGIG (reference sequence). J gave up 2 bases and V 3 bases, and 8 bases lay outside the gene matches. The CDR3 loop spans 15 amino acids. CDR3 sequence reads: CAWSPKGTGTYEQYF. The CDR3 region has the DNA TGTGCCTGGAGCCCAAAGGGGACAGGGACCTACGAGCAGTACTTC.

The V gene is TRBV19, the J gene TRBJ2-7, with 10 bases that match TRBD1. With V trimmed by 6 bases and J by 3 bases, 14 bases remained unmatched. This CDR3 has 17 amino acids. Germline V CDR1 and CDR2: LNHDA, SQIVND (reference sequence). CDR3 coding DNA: TGTGCCAGTAGCCCTCGTCGATCAGGGACAGGGGTCTACGAGCAGTACTTC. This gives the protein CASSPRRSGTGVYEQYF.

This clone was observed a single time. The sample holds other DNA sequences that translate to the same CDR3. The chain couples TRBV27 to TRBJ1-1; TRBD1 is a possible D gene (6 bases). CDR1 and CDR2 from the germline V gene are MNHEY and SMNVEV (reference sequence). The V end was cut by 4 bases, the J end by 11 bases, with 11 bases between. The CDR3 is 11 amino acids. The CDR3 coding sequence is TGTGCCAGCAGTTGGGGGGCGGGGGCTTTCTTT. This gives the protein CASSWGAGAFF.

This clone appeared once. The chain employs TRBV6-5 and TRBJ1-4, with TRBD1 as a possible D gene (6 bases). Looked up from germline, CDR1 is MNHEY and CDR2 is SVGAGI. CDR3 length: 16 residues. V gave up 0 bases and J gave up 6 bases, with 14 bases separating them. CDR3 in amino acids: CASSYSMNRVDEKLFF. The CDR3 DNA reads TGTGCCAGCAGTTACTCGATGAACAGGGTGGATGAAAAACTGTTTTTT.

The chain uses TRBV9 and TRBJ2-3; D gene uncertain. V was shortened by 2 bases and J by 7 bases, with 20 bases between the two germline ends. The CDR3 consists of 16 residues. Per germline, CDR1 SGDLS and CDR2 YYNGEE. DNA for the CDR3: TGTGCCAGCAGCGTCACCGCGGCAGCCCTCACGAATACGCAGTATTTT. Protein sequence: CASSVTAAALTNTQYF.

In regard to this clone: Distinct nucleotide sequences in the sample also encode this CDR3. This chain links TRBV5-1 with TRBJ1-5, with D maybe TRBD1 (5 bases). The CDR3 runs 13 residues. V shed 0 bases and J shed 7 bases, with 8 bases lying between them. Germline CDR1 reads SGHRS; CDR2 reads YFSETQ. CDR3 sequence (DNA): TGCGCCAGCAGCTTGGCAGGGAACCAGCCCCAGCATTTT. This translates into CASSLAGNQPQHF.